The T cell receptor beta chain described here comes from a study of blood T cell repertoires in COVID-19. Study in general: Acute and convalescent COVID-19 samples came from the United States, Italy and Spain.

Original processing methods: Amplification of reference gene primers provided the estimated nucleated cell counts. TCRdb keeps only in-frame clones here, not all; method: immunoSEQ multiplex PCR. Clone size and the V and J calls come from that table; the DNA yielded D and trimming. The data contain 100,000 to 150,000 clones, roughly 80% of them singletons. The CDR3 loop spans 14 amino acids. The germline V gene has CDR1 MGHDK and CDR2 SYGVNS. The junction had 2 bases not matched to a gene; V was cut back by 3 bases and J by 1 base. The V gene is TRBV25-1, the J gene TRBJ2-5; 7 bases fit TRBD2. The receptor was isolated from an elderly man with COVID-19, enrolled during active disease. The source material was peripheral blood. The CDR3 DNA is TGTGCCAGCAGTGACAGCGGGACCCAAGAGACCCAGTACTTC. Amino acid sequence: CASSDSGTQETQYF.